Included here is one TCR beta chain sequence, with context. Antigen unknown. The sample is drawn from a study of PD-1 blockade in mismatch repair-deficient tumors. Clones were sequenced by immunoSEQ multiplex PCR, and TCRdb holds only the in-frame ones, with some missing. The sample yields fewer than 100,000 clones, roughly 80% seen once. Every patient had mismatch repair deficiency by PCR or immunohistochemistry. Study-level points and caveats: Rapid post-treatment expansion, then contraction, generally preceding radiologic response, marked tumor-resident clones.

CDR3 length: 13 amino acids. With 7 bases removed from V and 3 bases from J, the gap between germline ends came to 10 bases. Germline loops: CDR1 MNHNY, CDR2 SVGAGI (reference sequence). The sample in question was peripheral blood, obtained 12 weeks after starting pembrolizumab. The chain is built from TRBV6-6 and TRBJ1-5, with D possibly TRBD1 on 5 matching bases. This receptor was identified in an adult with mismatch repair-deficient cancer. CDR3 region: CASIPTANQPQHF. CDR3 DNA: TGTGCCAGCATCCCGACAGCCAATCAGCCCCAGCATTTT.